Below, one T cell receptor (beta chain) is given with its context. Its antigen is undetermined. The entry originates in a study of shared clonotypes between healthy human individuals. The genomic DNA of each subset was split evenly across several immunoSEQ plates. TCRdb's table, derived via immunoSEQ multiplex PCR, lists solely in-frame clones and lacks some. The table lists some 500,000 clones, 95% to 97% of them singletons. General study results and limits: Collection of samples was limited to blood; tissue repertoires likely differ.

The authors divided CD4+ cells into CD45RA+ naive and CD45RA-negative memory subsets. The sequenced material came from naive CD4+ T cells sorted from blood. Specified subset: CD45RA+ positively selected. The clonotype was recovered from a woman aged 25 to 39 in good health.

CDR3 DNA: TGTGCCAGCAGTTCCCCGGGGGGCGAGCTAAAAGCTTTCTTT. Its translation is CASSSPGGELKAFF. The chain combines TRBV28 with TRBJ1-1; possibly TRBD1 for D (6 bases). In germline, CDR1 is MDHEN, CDR2 SYDVKM. Trimming cost V 4 bases and J 9 bases, with 18 bases left between them. CDR3 length: 14 amino acids.